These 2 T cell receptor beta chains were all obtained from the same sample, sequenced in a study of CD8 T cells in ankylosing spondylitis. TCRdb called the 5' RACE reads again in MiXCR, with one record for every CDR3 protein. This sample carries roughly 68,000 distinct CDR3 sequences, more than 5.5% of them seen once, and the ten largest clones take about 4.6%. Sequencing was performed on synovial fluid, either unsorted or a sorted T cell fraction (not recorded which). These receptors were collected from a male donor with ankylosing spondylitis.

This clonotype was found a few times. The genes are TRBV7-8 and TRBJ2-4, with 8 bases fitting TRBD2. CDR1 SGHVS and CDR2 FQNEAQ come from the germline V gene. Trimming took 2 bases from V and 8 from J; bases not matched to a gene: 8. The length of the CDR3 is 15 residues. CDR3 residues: CASSLSGGVADIQYF. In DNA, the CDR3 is TGTGCCAGCAGCTTATCCGGGGGGGTCGCGGACATTCAGTACTTC.

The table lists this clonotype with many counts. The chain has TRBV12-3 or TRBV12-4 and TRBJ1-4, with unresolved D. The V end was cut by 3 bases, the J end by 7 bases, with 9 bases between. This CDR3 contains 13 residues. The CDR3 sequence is CASSLRAGEKLFF. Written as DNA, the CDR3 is TGTGCCAGCAGTTTGAGGGCGGGTGAAAAACTGTTTTTT.